This entry describes one TCR beta chain. The specificity of this receptor is unknown. Base-call qualities are not available, and no considerably larger clone is one nucleotide away. The data originate from a study of regulatory T cells in long-lasting Graves disease (dated by TCRdb to about 2021). About the investigation overall: Persistent Graves' disease was defined as persistently positive TSH receptor autoantibodies together with antithyroid drug treatment for over 5 years. Patients with persistent Graves' disease were compared with patients with newly diagnosed Graves' disease using TCR sequencing and RNA sequencing of peripheral blood. The study took place in China and was registered as a clinical trial. TCR sequencing covered 13 persistent and around 20 newly diagnosed Graves' disease patients, 33 samples in total. Antithyroid drugs had been taken for approximately ten years on average by persistent Graves' disease patients in the clinical cohort.

The receptor library was made with multiplex PCR. The reads were generated on an Illumina HiSeq 4000. iRepertoire HTBI primers and Arm-PCR amplification of CDR3 regions were used to construct TCR beta libraries. Gel purification was performed on PCR products prior to sequencing. The study's own analysis went as follows. Gene usage analysis of CDR3 amino acid clonotypes used the 60 to 75 TRBV and about 15 TRBJ segments found across samples. COPE and FqMerger were used to merge filtered high-quality paired reads into contigs. BLAST was used to align contigs to the IMGT TRBV, TRBD and TRBJ reference genes, and CDR3 was defined following IMGT. Any clonotype with a frequency above 0.1% was classified as a highly expanded clone. Repertoire diversity was measured by Shannon entropy, and V-J evenness by the Gini coefficient. A clonotype found in more than one individual was treated as public. TCRdb reprocessed the public reads (quality trimming at Q25 with fastp, clone calling with MiXCR) and kept in-frame beta chains. Identical CDR3 protein sequences are pooled into one entry, listed with their most common genes and DNA. Clone size and V and J calls follow TCRdb, not the original study. This sample is represented by 700,000 or so distinct CDR3 sequences; roughly 30% of them were singletons. The top ten clonotypes cover roughly 40% of the sample.

The investigation overall reported the following: Persistent disease showed preferential use of TRBV28, TRBJ1-2 and TRBJ2-5, whereas newly diagnosed disease favored TRBV20-1 and TRBJ2-1. Only peripheral blood was studied, because thyroid tissue, the primary lesion, was inaccessible. The authors noted that the small sample size was a limitation that may lower accuracy. Sequencing and analysis were limited to the TCR beta chain. Compared with newly diagnosed patients, patients with persistent Graves' disease had lower TCR Shannon entropy and fewer highly expanded clones, which suggests clonal expansion. A larger number of public clonotypes was shared among persistent patients (about 2,700) than among newly diagnosed patients (approximately 1,000).

According to the germline V gene, CDR1 reads WSHSY and CDR2 reads SAAADI. From V the trimming removes 10 bases and from J it removes 0 bases, while the gene matches leave 6 bases of the junction unaccounted for. The CDR3 covers 13 residues, taking in both the cysteine and the phenylalanine. This entry keeps only the CDR3 DNA: 39 bases, framed from base 1. The time point label, read with the paper, signifies: persistent/refractory GD, antithyroid drugs over 5 years with positive TRAb. For both TCR sequencing and RNA sequencing, RNA was extracted from PBMCs in TRIzol. Graves' disease was diagnosed according to American Thyroid Association guidelines. Patients were recruited from an endocrinology department in Xi'an, China. From each patient, around 9 milliliters of peripheral blood was collected into an EDTA anticoagulant tube. Ficoll Paque Plus density gradient separation was used to isolate PBMCs, and no further T cell sorting was done. An Agilent 2100 Bioanalyzer and agarose gel were used to check RNA quality, while a NanoDrop 2000 measured RNA concentration.

The V and J genes are TRBV10-2 and TRBJ2-7, with 7 central nucleotides matching TRBD2. This TCR was sampled from a female donor with Graves disease. Sample: peripheral blood mononuclear cells (PBMCs), taken when the disease was refractory, from a patient treated with antithyroid drugs. The bases are TGCGCCATCGGAAGGACTAGCTCCTACGAGCAGTACTTC. It codes for CAIGRTSSYEQYF.